This is a list of T cell receptor beta chains from one sample in a study of cytomegalovirus exposure and HLA in healthy donors. Repertoires were generated with immunoSEQ multiplex PCR, while TCRdb's copy carries only in-frame clones and drops some. The top ten hold 7.8% of the sample, which has around 67,000 clones, 78% seen once. Specimen: PBMCs. These receptors came from a man between 18 and 29 years old in good health and CMV-seropositive. The CDR3 runs from the conserved cysteine through the conserved F or W. D genes are given only for firm matches. The listing skips clone size in some rows; elsewhere it reads once, few, many or a size class.

>TRBJ2-5|.|TRBV29-1|.
TGCAGCGTTGAGGCAGGGGAAGAGACCCAGTACTTC
CSVEAGEETQYF
>TRBJ2-5|.|TRBV11-2|TRBD1
TGTGCCAGCAGCCCAGGGTCACAGGGGGGAGAGACCCAGTACTTC
CASSPGSQGGETQYF
>TRBJ1-2|.|TRBV30|TRBD1
TGTGCCTGGGGGGGACAGCCCAACAGCGGTGGCTACACCTTC
CAWGGQPNSGGYTF
>TRBJ2-7|.|TRBV7-6|TRBD1
TGTGCCAGCAGCATGACAGGGGGGGAGACCTACGAGCAGTACTTC
CASSMTGGETYEQYF
>TRBJ1-3|.|TRBV11-2|.
TGTGCCAGCAGCTTAGGCCCGGGGGACGGAAACACCATATATTTT
CASSLGPGDGNTIYF
>TRBJ1-2|.|TRBV7-9|TRBD1
TGTGCCAGCAGCCCGGAGACAGGGTTGAACTATGGCTACACCTTC
CASSPETGLNYGYTF
>TRBJ1-2|.|TRBV30|TRBD1
TGTGCCTGGAGTAGACAGGGCGACTATGGCTACACCTTC
CAWSRQGDYGYTF
>TRBJ1-1|.|TRBV30|TRBD1
TGTGCCTGGAGTGCCTTCGCTGGACAGGGGTCTGAAGCTTTCTTT
CAWSAFAGQGSEAFF
>TRBJ1-1|once|TRBV28|TRBD1
TGTGCCAGCTGCAACGACAGGGGGCAAGGGACTGAAGCTTTCTTT
CASCNDRGQGTEAFF
>TRBJ1-1|.|TRBV5-1|.
TGCGCCAGCAGCCCCACGGGGGAGGGGACTGAAGCTTTCTTT
CASSPTGEGTEAFF
>TRBJ1-2|.|TRBV6-1|.
TGTGCCAGCAGCCACGACAGCTATGGCTACACCTTC
CASSHDSYGYTF
>TRBJ1-5|.|TRBV13|TRBD1
TGTGCCAGCAGCTTCGGGGGACAGGATCAGCCCCAGCATTTT
CASSFGGQDQPQHF
>TRBJ1-1|.|TRBV29-1|.
TGCAGCGTTTCTCGCACAGGAGATGAAGCTTTCTTT
CSVSRTGDEAFF
>TRBJ1-1|.|TRBV2|TRBD1
TGTGCCAGCAGCGGGGACAGGGGACACACTGAAGCTTTCTTT
CASSGDRGHTEAFF
>TRBJ1-1|.|TRBV30|.
TGTGCCCTGAGAGGGCCGAACACTGAAGCTTTCTTT
CALRGPNTEAFF
>TRBJ1-2|.|TRBV6-5|.
TGTGCCAGCAGTTACTCGATACGCGGCTATGGCTACACCTTC
CASSYSIRGYGYTF
>TRBJ2-1|once|TRBV13|.
TGTGCCAGCAGCTTAGGTTGGACAGATGGGCAGTTCTTC
CASSLGWTDGQFF
>TRBJ2-4|.|TRBV5-6|.
TGTGCCAGCAGCCGGGACAATCAAAACATTCAGTACTTC
CASSRDNQNIQYF
>TRBJ2-5|.|TRBV2|.
TGTGCCAGCCTGAGGGAAGGAGAGACCCAGTACTTC
CASLREGETQYF
>TRBJ2-7|.|TRBV5-4|TRBD1
TGTGCCAGCAGCTTTCGGGACAGGGGGCTTAGGAACGAGCAGTACTTC
CASSFRDRGLRNEQYF
>TRBJ2-2|.|TRBV6-4|.
TGTGCCAGCAGTTTTTTTTTGAGCCGCGGGGACACCGGGGAGCTGTTTTTT
CASSFFLSRGDTGELFF
>TRBJ2-5|.|TRBV6-1|.
TGTGCCAGCAGTGAAGCTAGCAACCAAGAGACCCAGTACTTC
CASSEASNQETQYF
>TRBJ2-5|.|TRBV4-1|.
TGCGCCAGCAGCCCCTATTCAACCCGAACAGGGCAAGAGACCCAGTACTTC
CASSPYSTRTGQETQYF
>TRBJ2-3|.|TRBV7-8|.
TGTGCCAGCAGCTTAGGGGCGGATACGCAGTATTTT
CASSLGADTQYF
>TRBJ1-1|.|TRBV29-1|.
TGCAGCGTTGGCGGGATAAACACTGAAGCTTTCTTT
CSVGGINTEAFF
>TRBJ2-3|.|TRBV7-2|TRBD2
TGTGCCAGCAGCTGGGTAGCGGGAGGTATCATAGATACGCAGTATTTT
CASSWVAGGIIDTQYF
>TRBJ2-1|.|TRBV6-4|TRBD2
TGTGCCAGCAGTGGGCGGGAGCATGATGAGCAGTTCTTC
CASSGREHDEQFF
>TRBJ1-1|.|TRBV2|TRBD1
TGTGCCAGCAGTGAGCGAGGGGGCCGGACTGAAGCTTTCTTT
CASSERGGRTEAFF
>TRBJ1-2|.|TRBV5-1|.
TGCGCCAGCACAGAGACCTCGGGTGGCTACACCTTC
CASTETSGGYTF
>TRBJ2-7|.|TRBV6-1|TRBD1
TGTGCCAGCAACCGGGGACAGGGCTCCTACGAGCAGTACTTC
CASNRGQGSYEQYF
>TRBJ1-2|.|TRBV5-6|.
TGTGCCAGCAGCTTGGATCGGGGAAACTATGGCTACACCTTC
CASSLDRGNYGYTF
>TRBJ2-1|medium-sized|TRBV10-1|.
TGCGCCAGCGCCCTCTCGGGGAACAATGAGCAGTTCTTC
CASALSGNNEQFF
>TRBJ2-7|.|TRBV6-5|TRBD1
TGTGCCAGCAGCCACCGGGACAGGATTGCCTACGAGCAGTACTTC
CASSHRDRIAYEQYF
>TRBJ2-1|.|TRBV5-1|TRBD1
TGCGCCAGCAGCTTGACCCCGGGACAGGGGGGAAATGAGCAGTTCTTC
CASSLTPGQGGNEQFF
>TRBJ2-7|.|TRBV6-1|.
TGTGCCAGCAGTGAACTAAGCGGAGGACGTACCTACGAGCAGTACTTC
CASSELSGGRTYEQYF
>TRBJ1-2|.|TRBV6-5|.
TGTGCCAGCAGCCATGGACTGAGGGGCTACACCTTC
CASSHGLRGYTF
>TRBJ2-5|.|TRBV7-6|.
TGTGCCAGCAGCTTAGACTACGAGACCCAGTACTTC
CASSLDYETQYF
>TRBJ1-2|.|TRBV4-1|TRBD1
TGCGCCAGCAGACCGACAGGGGACTATGGCTACACCTTC
CASRPTGDYGYTF
>TRBJ1-1|.|TRBV30|.
TGTGCCTGGGAATTACAAAAGAACACTGAAGCTTTCTTT
CAWELQKNTEAFF
>TRBJ1-1|.|TRBV14|TRBD1
TGTGCCAGCAGCACTTACGGACAGGGAAAGAGTAACACTGAAGCTTTCTTT
CASSTYGQGKSNTEAFF
>TRBJ2-5|.|TRBV6-1|TRBD1
TGTGCCAGCAGTGAATATGTGGGACAGGGCGCGACCCAGTACTTC
CASSEYVGQGATQYF